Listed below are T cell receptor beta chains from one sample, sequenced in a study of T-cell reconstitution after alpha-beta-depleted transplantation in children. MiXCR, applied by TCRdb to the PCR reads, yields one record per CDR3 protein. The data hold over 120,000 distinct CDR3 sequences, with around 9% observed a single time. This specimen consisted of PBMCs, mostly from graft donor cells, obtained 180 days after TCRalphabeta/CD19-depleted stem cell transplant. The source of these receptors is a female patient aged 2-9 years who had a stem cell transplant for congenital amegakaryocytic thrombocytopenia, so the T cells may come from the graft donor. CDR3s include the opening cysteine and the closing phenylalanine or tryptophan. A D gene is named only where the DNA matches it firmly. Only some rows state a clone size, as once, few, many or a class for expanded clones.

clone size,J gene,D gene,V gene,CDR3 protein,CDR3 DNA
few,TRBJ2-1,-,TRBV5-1,CASSLAEWYRVTPRNNEQFF,TGCGCCAGCAGCTTGGCCGAATGGTACAGGGTTACCCCTCGTAACAATGAGCAGTTCTTC
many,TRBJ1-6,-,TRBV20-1,CSARDQGGSYNSPLHF,TGCAGTGCTAGAGATCAAGGGGGCTCCTATAATTCACCCCTCCACTTT
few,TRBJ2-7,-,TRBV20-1,CSARDGNSGAYEQYF,TGCAGTGCTAGAGATGGAAATAGCGGAGCCTACGAGCAGTACTTC
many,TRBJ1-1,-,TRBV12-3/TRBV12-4,CASSFSVSEAFF,TGTGCCAGCAGTTTTTCCGTATCCGAAGCTTTCTTT
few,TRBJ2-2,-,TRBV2,CANLREISTGELFF,TGTGCCAATCTCCGGGAGATTTCCACCGGGGAGCTGTTTTTT
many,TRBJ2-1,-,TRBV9,CASSPQTPSNEQFF,TGTGCCAGCAGCCCTCAGACCCCCTCCAATGAGCAGTTCTTC
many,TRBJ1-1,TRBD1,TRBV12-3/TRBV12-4,CASRSGQTEAFF,TGTGCCAGCAGATCGGGACAGACAGAAGCTTTCTTT
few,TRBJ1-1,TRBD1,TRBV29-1,CSVDPRDRWLNTEAFF,TGCAGCGTTGATCCCCGGGACAGGTGGCTGAACACTGAAGCTTTCTTT
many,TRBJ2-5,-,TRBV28,CASSFFRGEETQYF,TGTGCCAGCAGTTTCTTCAGGGGTGAAGAGACCCAGTACTTC
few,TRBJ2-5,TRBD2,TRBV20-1,CSARPPASGRETQYF,TGCAGTGCTAGACCCCCCGCTAGCGGGAGAGAGACCCAGTACTTC
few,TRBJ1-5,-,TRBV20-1,CSAIHQGFDQPQHF,TGCAGTGCTATCCATCAGGGGTTCGATCAGCCCCAGCATTTT
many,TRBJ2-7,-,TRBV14,CASSRRLGLEQYF,TGTGCCAGCAGCCGCCGCCTAGGGTTGGAGCAGTACTTC
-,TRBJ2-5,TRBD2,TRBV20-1,CSASGRTSGRGKETQYF,TGCAGTGCTAGCGGAAGGACTAGCGGGAGAGGAAAAGAGACCCAGTACTTC
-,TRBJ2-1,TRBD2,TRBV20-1,CSASGGDNNEQFF,TGCAGTGCTAGCGGGGGGGATAACAATGAGCAGTTCTTC
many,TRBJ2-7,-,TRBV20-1,CSASRPRYEQYF,TGCAGTGCTAGCCGTCCTAGATACGAGCAGTACTTC
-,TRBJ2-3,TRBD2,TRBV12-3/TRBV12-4,CASSLALGAGEGSSTDTQYF,TGTGCCAGCAGCCTAGCCCTAGGGGCGGGAGAGGGCAGTAGCACAGATACGCAGTATTTT
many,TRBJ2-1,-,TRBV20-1,CSAARTGTYNEQFF,TGCAGTGCTGCCAGAACGGGAACCTACAATGAGCAGTTCTTC
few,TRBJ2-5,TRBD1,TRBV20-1,CSARTGGEETQYF,TGCAGTGCGCGGACAGGGGGCGAGGAGACCCAGTACTTC
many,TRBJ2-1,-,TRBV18,CASSLRGTAGNEQFF,TGTGCCAGCTCACTTAGAGGGACAGCGGGCAATGAGCAGTTCTTC